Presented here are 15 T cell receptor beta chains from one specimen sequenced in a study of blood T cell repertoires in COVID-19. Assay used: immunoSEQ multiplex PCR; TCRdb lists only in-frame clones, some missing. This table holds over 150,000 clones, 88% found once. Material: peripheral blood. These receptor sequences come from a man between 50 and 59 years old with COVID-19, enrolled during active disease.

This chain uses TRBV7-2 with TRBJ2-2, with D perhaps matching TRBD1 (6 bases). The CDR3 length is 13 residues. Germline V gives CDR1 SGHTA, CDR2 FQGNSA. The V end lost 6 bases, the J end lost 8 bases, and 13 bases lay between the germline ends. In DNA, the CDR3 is TGTGCCAGCAGAACGGGACAAGGGGGGGAGCTGTTTTTT. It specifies CASRTGQGGELFF.

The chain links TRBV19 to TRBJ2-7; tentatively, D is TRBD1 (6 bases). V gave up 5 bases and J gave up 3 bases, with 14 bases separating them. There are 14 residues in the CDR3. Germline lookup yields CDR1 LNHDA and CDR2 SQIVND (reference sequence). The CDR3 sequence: CASSVVAGVYEQYF. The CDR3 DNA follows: TGTGCCAGTAGTGTTGTTGCAGGGGTCTACGAGCAGTACTTC.

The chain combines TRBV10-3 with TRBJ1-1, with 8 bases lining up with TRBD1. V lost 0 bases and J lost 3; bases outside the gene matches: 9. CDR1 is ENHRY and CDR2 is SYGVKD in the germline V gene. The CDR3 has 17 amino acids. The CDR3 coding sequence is TGTGCCATCAGTGAGTCAGCGGCAGGGGGCTTGGACACTGAAGCTTTCTTT. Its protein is CAISESAAGGLDTEAFF.

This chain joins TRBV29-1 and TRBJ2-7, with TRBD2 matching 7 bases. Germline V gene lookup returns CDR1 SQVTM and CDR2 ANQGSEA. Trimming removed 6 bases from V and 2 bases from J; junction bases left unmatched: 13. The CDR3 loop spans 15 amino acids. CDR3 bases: TGCAGCGTCCAAACCCTAGCGGAGAGAACCTACGAGCAGTACTTC. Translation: CSVQTLAERTYEQYF.

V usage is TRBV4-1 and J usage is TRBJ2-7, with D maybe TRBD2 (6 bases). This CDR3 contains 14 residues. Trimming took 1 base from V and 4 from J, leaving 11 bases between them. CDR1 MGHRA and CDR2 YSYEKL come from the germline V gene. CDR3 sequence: CASSQVGLAYEQYF. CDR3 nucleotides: TGCGCCAGCAGCCAAGTTGGGCTAGCGTACGAGCAGTACTTC.

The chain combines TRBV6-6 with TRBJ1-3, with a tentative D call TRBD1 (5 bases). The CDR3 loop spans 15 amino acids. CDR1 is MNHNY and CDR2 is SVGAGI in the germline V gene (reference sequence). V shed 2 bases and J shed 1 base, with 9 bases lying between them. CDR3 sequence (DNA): TGTGCCAGCAGTTACACTGCAGGGTCTGGAAACACCATATATTTT. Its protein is CASSYTAGSGNTIYF.

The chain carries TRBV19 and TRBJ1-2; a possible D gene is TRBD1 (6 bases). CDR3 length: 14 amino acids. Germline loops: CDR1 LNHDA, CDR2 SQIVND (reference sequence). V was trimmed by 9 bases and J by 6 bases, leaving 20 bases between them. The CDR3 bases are TGTGCCAGCAGTTTGAGGGGCAGGGGAAATGGCTACACCTTC. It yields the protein CASSLRGRGNGYTF.

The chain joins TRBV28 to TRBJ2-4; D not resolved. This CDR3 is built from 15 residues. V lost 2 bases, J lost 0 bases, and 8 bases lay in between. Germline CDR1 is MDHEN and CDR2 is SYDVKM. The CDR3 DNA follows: TGTGCCAGCAGTTTACTCTCTCTAGCCAAAAACATTCAGTACTTC. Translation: CASSLLSLAKNIQYF.

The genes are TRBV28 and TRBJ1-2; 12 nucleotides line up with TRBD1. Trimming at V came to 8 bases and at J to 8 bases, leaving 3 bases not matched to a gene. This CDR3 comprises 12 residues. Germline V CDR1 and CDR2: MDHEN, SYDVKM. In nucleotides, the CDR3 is TGTGCCAGCGGGGACAGGGGGCGGGGCTACACCTTC. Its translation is CASGDRGRGYTF.

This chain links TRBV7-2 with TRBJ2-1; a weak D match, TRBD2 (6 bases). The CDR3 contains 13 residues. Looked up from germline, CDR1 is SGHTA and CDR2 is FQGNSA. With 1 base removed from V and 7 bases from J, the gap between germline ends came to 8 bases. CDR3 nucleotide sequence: TGTGCCAGCAGCTTAGAACGGGGGAATGAGCAGTTCTTC. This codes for CASSLERGNEQFF.

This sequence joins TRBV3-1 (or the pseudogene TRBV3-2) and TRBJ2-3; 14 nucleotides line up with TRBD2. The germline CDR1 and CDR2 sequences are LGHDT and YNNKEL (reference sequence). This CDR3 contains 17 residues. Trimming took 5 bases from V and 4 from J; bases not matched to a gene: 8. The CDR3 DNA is TGTGCCAGCAGCTATTGGACTAGCGGGAGGTCCCCAGATACGCAGTATTTT. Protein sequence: CASSYWTSGRSPDTQYF.

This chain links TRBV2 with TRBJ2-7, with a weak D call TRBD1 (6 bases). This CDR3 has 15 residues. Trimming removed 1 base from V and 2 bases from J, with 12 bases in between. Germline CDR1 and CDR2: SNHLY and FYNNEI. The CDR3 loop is CASSEGGGPTYEQYF. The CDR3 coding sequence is TGTGCCAGCAGTGAAGGAGGGGGACCCACCTACGAGCAGTACTTC.

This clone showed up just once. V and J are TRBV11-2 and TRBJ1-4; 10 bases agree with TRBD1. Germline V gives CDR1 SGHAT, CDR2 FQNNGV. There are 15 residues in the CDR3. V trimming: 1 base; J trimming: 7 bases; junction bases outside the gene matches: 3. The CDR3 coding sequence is TGTGCCAGCAGCTTAGCCGGGACAGGGGCTGAAAAACTGTTTTTT. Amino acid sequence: CASSLAGTGAEKLFF.

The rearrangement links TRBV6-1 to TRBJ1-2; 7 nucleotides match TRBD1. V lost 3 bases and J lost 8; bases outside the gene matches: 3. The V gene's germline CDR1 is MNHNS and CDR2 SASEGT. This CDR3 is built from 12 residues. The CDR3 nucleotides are TGTGCCAGCAGTGAGACAGGGTCCGGCTACACCTTC. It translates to CASSETGSGYTF.

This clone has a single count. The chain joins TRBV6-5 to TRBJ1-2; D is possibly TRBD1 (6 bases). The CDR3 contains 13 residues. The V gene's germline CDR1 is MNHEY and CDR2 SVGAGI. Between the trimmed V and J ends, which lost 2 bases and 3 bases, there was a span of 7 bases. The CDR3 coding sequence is TGTGCCAGCAGTTACAACAGGGACTATGGCTACACCTTC. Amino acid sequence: CASSYNRDYGYTF.